These T cell receptor beta chains were read from a single sample in a study of blood T cell repertoires in COVID-19. Profiling relied on immunoSEQ multiplex PCR, and the TCRdb table lists in-frame clones only, not all of them. The table includes under 150,000 clones, roughly 72% detected once. Source material: peripheral blood. Receptor source: a human donor in a cohort sampled during active COVID-19. The CDR3 runs from the conserved cysteine through the conserved F or W. The D gene is left open where the match is weak. Clone size appears in some rows only: once, few, many, or a class for an expanded clone.

.	TRBV12-1	TRBJ2-7	15	.	CASSFADRGTYEQYF	TGTGCCAGCAGCTTTGCGGACAGGGGTACGTACGAGCAGTACTTC
.	TRBV25-1	TRBJ1-1	11	.	CASRQNTEAFF	TGTGCCAGCAGACAGAACACTGAAGCTTTCTTT
TRBD1	TRBV5-8	TRBJ1-6	17	few	CASSLIFGTEENSPLHF	TGTGCCAGCAGCTTGATATTCGGGACAGAGGAGAATTCACCCCTCCACTTT
.	TRBV7-2	TRBJ1-6	15	.	CASSSDRIYNSPLHF	TGTGCCAGCAGCTCTGACAGGATCTATAATTCACCCCTCCACTTT
.	TRBV28	TRBJ1-2	12	few	CASNPRGYGYTF	TGTGCCAGCAACCCGCGAGGCTATGGCTACACCTTC
TRBD2	TRBV7-2	TRBJ2-1	14	.	CASSFWLAGNEQFF	TGTGCCAGCAGCTTTTGGCTAGCGGGGAATGAGCAGTTCTTC
.	TRBV5-1	TRBJ1-2	14	.	CASSLERDTYGYTF	TGCGCCAGCAGCTTGGAAAGGGACACCTATGGCTACACCTTC
.	TRBV4-1	TRBJ1-1	16	.	CASSQVGQGPNTEAFF	TGCGCCAGCAGCCAAGTAGGGCAGGGGCCCAACACTGAAGCTTTCTTT
TRBD1	TRBV3-1/TRBV3-2	TRBJ2-7	14	few	CASSQDRGQGEQYF	TGTGCCAGCAGCCAAGATCGGGGACAGGGAGAGCAGTACTTC
TRBD2	TRBV5-6	TRBJ2-5	13	.	CATSRAGVETQYF	TGTGCCACCTCCCGGGCGGGGGTGGAGACCCAGTACTTC
TRBD1	TRBV7-9	TRBJ2-5	16	few	CASSSEGTALKETQYF	TGTGCCAGCAGCTCAGAGGGGACAGCCCTAAAAGAGACCCAGTACTTC
TRBD1	TRBV11-3	TRBJ2-1	15	.	CASSPEGTGDNEQFF	TGTGCCAGCAGCCCTGAAGGGACAGGGGACAATGAGCAGTTCTTC
TRBD1	TRBV27	TRBJ1-1	15	few	CASSYRQGGYTEAFF	TGTGCCAGCAGCTACAGACAGGGAGGCTACACTGAAGCTTTCTTT